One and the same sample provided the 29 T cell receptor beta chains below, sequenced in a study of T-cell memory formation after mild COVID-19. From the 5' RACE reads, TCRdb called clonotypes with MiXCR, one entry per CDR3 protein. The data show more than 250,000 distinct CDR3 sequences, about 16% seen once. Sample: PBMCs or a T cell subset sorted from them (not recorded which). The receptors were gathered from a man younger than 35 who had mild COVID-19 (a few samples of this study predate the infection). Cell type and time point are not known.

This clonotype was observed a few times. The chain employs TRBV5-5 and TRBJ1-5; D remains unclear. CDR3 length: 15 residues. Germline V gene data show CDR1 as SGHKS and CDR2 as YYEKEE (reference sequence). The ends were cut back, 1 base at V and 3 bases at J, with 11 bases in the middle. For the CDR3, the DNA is TGTGCCAGCAGCTTGCTCAGCGGTAACAATCAGCCCCAGCATTTT. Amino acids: CASSLLSGNNQPQHF.

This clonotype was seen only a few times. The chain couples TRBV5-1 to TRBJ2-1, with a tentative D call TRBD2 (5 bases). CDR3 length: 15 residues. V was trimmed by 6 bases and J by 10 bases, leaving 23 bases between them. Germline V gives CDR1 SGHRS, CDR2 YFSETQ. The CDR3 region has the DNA TGCGCCAGCAACGTAAAGGCCGGGCCCCAGCGGGAGCAGTTCTTC. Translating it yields CASNVKAGPQREQFF.

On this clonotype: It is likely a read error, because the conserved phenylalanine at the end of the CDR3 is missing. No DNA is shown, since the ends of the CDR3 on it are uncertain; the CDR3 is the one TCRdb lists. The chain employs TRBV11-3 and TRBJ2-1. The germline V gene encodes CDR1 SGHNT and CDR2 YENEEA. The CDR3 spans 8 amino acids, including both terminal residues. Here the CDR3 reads CASSLRVI.

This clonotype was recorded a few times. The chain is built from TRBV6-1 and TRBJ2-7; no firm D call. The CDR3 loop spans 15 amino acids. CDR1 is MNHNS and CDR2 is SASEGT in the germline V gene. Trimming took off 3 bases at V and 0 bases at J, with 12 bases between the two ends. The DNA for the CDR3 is TGTGCCAGCAGTGAGAGGTTCACCAACTCCTACGAGCAGTACTTC. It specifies CASSERFTNSYEQYF.

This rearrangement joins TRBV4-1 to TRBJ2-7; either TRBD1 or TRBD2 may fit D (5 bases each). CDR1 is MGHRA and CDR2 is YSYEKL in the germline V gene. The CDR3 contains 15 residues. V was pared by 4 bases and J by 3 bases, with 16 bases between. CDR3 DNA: TGCGCCAGCAGCCCGGAGATGTCTGGGGGCTACGAGCAGTACGTC. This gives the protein CASSPEMSGGYEQYV.

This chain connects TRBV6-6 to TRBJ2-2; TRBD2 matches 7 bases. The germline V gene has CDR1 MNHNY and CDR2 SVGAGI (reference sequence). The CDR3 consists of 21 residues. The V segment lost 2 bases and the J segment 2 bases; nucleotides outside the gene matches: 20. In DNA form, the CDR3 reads TGTGCCAGCAGTTACCCAATGACTAGCCGGATACCAGAGTCCAACACCGGGGAGCTGTTTTTT. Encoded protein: CASSYPMTSRIPESNTGELFF.

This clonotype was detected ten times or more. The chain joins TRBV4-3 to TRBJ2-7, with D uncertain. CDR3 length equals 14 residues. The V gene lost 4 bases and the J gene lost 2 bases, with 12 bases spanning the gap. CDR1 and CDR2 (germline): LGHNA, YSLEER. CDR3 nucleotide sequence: TGCGCCAGCAGCCGAAGAGACGGTGCCTACGAGCAGTACTTC. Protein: CASSRRDGAYEQYF.

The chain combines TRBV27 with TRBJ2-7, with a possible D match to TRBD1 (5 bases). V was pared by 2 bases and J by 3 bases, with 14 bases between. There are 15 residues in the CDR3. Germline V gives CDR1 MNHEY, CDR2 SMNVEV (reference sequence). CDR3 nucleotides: TGTGCCAGCAGTTTACTCCAGGGCCGACTCTACGAGCAGTACTTC. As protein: CASSLLQGRLYEQYF.

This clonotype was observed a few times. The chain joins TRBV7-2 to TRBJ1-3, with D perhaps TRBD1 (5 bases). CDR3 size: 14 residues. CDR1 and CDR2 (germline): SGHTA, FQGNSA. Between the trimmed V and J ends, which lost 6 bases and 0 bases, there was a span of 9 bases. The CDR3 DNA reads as TGTGCCAGCAGACCTACAGGCTCTGGAAACACCATATATTTT. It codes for CASRPTGSGNTIYF. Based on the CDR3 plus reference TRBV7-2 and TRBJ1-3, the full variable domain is GAGVSQSPSNKVTEKGKDVELRCDPISGHTALYWYRQSLGQGLEFLIYFQGNSAPDKSGLPSDRFSAERTGGSVSTLTIQRTQQEDSAVYLCASRPTGSGNTIYFGEGSWLTVV.

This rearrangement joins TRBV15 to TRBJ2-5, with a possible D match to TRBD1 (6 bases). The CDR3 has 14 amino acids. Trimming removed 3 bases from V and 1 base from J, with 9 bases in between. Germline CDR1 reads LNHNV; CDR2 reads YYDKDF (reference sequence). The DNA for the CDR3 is TGTGCCACCAGCAGCATGGACAGCCAAGAGACCCAGTACTTC. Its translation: CATSSMDSQETQYF.

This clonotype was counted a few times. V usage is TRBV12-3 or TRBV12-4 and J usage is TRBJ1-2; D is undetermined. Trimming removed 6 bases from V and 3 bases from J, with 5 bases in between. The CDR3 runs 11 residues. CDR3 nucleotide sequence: TGTGCCAGCAGCCCAGACTATGGCTACACCTTC. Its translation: CASSPDYGYTF.

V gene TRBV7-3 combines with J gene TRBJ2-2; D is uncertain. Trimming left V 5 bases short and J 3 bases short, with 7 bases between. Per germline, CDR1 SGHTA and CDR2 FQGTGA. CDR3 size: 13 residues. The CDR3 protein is CASSRPHTGELFF. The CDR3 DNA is TGTGCCAGCAGCCGCCCCCACACCGGGGAGCTGTTTTTT.

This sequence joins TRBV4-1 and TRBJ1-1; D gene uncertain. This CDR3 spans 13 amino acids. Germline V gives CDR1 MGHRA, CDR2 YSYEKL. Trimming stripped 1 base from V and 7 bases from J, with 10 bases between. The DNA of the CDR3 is TGCGCCAGCAGCCAAGTAAACCGGGATGAAGCTTTCTTT. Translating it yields CASSQVNRDEAFF.

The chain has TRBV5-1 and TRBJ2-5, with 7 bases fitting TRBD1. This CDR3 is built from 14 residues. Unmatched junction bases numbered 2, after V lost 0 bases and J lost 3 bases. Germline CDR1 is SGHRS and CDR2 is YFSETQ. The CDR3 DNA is TGCGCCAGCAGCTTGGTGGGGACAGAAGAGACCCAGTACTTC. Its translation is CASSLVGTEETQYF.

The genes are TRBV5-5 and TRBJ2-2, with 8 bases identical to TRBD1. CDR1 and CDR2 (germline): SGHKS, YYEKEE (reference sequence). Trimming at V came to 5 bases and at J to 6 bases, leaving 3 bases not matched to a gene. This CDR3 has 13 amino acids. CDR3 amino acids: CASRTGEAGELFF. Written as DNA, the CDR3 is TGTGCCAGCAGGACAGGGGAGGCCGGGGAGCTGTTTTTT.

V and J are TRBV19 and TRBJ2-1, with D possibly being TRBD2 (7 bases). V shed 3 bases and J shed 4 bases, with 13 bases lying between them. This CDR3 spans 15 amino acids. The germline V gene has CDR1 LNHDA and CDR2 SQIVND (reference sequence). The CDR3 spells CASSISRGLYNEQFF. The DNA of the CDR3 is TGTGCCAGTAGTATTTCCAGGGGACTATACAATGAGCAGTTCTTC.

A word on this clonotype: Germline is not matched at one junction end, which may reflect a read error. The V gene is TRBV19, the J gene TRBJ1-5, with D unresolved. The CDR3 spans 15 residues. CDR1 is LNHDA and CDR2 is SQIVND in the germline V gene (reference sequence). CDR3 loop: CASNIGPYHNQPQHF. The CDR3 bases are TGTGCCAGTAATATAGGACCGTACCACAATCAGCCCCAGCATTTT.

CDR3 DNA sequence: TGTGCCAGCAGCCAGGCTTTATCCAATGAGCAGTTCTTC. The encoded protein is CASSQALSNEQFF. This chain connects TRBV14 to TRBJ2-1; D call uncertain. V lost 3 bases, J lost 6 bases, and 9 bases lay in between. Germline assignment: CDR1 SGHDN and CDR2 FVKESK. CDR3 size: 13 residues. The full variable domain, its missing parts supplied by reference TRBV14 and TRBJ2-1, is EAGVTQFPSHSVIEKGQTVTLRCDPISGHDNLYWYRRVMGKEIKFLLHFVKESKQDESGMPNNRFLAERTGGTYSTLKVQPAELEDSGVYFCASSQALSNEQFFGPGTRLTVL.

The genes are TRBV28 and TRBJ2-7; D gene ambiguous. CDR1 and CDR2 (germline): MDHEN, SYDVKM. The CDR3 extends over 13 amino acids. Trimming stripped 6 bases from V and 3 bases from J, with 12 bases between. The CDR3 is CASSQTPHYEQYV. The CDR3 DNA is TGTGCCAGCAGCCAAACCCCCCACTACGAGCAGTACGTC.

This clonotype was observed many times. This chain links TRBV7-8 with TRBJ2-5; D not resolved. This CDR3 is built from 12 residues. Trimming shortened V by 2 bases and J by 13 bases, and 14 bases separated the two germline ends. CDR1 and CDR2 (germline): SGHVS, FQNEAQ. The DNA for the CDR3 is TGTGCCAGCAGCTTATCATCCTTGGCCATGTACTTC. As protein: CASSLSSLAMYF.

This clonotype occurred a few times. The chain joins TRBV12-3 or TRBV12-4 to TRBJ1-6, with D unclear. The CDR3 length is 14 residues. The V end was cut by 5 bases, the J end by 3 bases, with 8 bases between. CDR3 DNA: TGTGCCAGCAGTCGGACTGACTATAATTCACCCCTCCACTTT. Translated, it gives CASSRTDYNSPLHF.

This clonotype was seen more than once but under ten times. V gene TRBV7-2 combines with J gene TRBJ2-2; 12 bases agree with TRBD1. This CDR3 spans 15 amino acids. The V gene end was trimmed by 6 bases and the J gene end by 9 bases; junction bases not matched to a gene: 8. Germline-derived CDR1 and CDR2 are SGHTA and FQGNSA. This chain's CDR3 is CASSSGTGGFRELFF. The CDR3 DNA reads TGTGCCAGCAGTTCCGGGACAGGGGGCTTCCGGGAGCTGTTTTTT.

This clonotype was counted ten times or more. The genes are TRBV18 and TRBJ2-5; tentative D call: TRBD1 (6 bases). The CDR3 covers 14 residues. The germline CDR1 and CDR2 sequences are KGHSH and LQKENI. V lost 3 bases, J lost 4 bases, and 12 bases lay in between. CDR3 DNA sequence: TGTGCCAGCTCACCGGGGGCAGGGAGAGAGACCCAGTACTTC. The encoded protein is CASSPGAGRETQYF.

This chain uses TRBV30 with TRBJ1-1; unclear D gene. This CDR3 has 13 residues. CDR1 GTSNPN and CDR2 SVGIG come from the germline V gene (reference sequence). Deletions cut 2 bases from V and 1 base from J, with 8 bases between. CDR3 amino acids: CAWSSQSNTEAFF. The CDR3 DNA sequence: TGTGCCTGGAGTTCGCAGTCGAACACTGAAGCTTTCTTT.

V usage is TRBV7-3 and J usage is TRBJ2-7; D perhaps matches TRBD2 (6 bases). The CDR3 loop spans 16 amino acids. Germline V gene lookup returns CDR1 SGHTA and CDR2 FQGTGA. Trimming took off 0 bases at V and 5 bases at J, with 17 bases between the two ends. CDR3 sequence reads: CASSLTGGAGRHEQYF. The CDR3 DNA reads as TGTGCCAGCAGCTTAACAGGCGGGGCTGGTCGACACGAGCAGTACTTC.

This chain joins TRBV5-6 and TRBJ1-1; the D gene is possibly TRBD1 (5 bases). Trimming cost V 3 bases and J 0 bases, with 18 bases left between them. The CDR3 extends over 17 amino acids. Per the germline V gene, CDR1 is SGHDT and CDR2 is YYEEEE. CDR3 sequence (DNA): TGTGCCAGCAGCTGGCCTACTGGGGGTGGATTGAACACTGAAGCTTTCTTT. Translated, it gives CASSWPTGGGLNTEAFF.

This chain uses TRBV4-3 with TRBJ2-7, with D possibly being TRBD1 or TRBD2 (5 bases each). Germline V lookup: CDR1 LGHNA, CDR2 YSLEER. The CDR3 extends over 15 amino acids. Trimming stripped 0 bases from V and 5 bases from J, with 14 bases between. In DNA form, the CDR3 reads TGCGCCAGCAGCCAAGAAAGCAGGGTGGGACACGAGCAGTACTTC. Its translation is CASSQESRVGHEQYF.

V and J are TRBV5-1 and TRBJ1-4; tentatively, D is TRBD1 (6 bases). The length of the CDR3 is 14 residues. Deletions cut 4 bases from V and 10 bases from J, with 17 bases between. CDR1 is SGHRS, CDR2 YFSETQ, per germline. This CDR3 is CASSGPGDYGKLFF. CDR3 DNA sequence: TGCGCCAGCAGCGGCCCAGGGGATTACGGAAAACTGTTTTTT.

The CDR3 is CASSVVRFSYEQYF. For the CDR3, the DNA is TGTGCCAGCAGCGTAGTGAGGTTCTCCTACGAGCAGTACTTC. The rearrangement uses TRBV9 and TRBJ2-7; D call uncertain. The CDR3 runs to 14 residues. Trimming shortened V by 0 bases and J by 0 bases, and 7 bases separated the two germline ends. Germline V lookup: CDR1 SGDLS, CDR2 YYNGEE.